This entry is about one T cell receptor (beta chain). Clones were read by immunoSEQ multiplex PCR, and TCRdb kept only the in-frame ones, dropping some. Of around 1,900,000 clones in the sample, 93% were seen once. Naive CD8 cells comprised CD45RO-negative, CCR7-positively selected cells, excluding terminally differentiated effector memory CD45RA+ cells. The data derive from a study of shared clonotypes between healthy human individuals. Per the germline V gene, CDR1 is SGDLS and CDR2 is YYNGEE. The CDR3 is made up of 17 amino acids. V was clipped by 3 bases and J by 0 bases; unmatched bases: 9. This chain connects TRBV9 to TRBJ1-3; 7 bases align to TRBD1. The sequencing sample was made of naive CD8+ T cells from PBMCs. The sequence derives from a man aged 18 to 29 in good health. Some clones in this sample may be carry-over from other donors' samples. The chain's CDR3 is CASSARQGPSSGNTIYF. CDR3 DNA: TGTGCCAGCAGCGCGCGACAGGGTCCGAGCTCTGGAAACACCATATATTTT. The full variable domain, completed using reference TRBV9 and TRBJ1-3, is DSGVTQTPKHLITATGQRVTLRCSPRSGDLSVYWYQQSLDQGLQFLIQYYNGEERAKGNILERFSAQQFPDLHSELNLSSLELGDSALYFCASSARQGPSSGNTIYFGEGSWLTVV.